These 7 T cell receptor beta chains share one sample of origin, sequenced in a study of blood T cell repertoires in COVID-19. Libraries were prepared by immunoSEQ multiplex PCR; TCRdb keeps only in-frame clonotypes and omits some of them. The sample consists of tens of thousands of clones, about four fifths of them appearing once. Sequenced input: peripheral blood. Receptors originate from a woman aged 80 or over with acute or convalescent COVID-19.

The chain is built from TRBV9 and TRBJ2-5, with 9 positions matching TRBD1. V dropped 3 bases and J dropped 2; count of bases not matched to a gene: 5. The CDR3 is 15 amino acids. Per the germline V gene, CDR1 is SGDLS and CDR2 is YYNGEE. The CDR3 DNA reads TGTGCCAGCAGCGGGGTGGACAGGGGTCAAGAGACCCAGTACTTC. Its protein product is CASSGVDRGQETQYF.

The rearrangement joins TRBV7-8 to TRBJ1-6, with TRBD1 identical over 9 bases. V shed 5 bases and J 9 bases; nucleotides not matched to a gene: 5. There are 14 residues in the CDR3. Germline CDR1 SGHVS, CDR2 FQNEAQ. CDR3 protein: CASSLGQGLSPLHF. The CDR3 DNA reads TGTGCCAGCAGCCTCGGACAGGGGCTTTCACCCCTCCACTTT. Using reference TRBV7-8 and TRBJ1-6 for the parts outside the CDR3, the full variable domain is GAGVSQSPRYKVAKRGQDVALRCDPISGHVSLFWYQQALGQGPEFLTYFQNEAQLDKSGLPSDRFFAERPEGSVSTLKIQRTQQEDSAVYLCASSLGQGLSPLHFGNGTRLTVT.

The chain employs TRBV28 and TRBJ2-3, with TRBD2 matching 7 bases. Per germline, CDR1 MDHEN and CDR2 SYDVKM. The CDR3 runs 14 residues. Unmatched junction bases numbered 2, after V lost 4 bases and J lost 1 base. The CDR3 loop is CASSSAGGTDTQYF. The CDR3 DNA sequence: TGTGCCAGCAGTTCTGCGGGGGGCACAGATACGCAGTATTTT.

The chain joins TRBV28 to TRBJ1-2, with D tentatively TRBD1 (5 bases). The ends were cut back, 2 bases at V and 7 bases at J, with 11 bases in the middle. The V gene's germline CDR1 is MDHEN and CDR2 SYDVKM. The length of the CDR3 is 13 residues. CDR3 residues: CASSLQGMIGYTF. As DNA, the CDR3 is TGTGCCAGCAGTTTACAGGGTATGATTGGCTACACCTTC.

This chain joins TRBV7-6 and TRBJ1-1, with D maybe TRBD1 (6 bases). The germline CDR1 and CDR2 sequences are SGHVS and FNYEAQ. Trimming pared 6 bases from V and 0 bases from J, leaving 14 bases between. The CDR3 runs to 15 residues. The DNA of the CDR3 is TGTGCCAGCAGTCCCGCGGGGGGCCTGAACACTGAAGCTTTCTTT. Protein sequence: CASSPAGGLNTEAFF.

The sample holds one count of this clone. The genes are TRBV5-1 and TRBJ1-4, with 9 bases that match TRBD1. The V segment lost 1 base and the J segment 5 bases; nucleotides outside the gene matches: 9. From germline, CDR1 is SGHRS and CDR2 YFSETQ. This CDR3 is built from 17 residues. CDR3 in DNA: TGCGCCAGCAGCTTGAGACGCACCGGGACAGGGAATGAAAAACTGTTTTTT. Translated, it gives CASSLRRTGTGNEKLFF.

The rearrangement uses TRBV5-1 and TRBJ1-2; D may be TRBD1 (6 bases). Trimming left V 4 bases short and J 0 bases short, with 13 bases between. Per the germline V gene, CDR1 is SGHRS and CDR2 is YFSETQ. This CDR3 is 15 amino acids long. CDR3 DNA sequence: TGCGCCAGCAGCCCGGGACAACTCACTAACTATGGCTACACCTTC. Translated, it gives CASSPGQLTNYGYTF.